This record concerns one T cell receptor (beta chain) sequence. This CDR3 contains 17 residues. The sample originates from a study of shared clonotypes between healthy human individuals. The assay was immunoSEQ multiplex PCR, and TCRdb's table has in-frame clones only and misses some. The table lists roughly 2,300,000 clones, 80% to 95% of them singletons, with about 0.41% in the top ten. The chain carries TRBV12-2 and TRBJ2-3; TRBD2, the table's D call, lacks a check against the DNA. TRBV12-2 is designated a pseudogene. The specimen sequenced was naive CD4+ T cells from PBMCs. Noted subset: CD45RA+ positively selected. The receptor was isolated from a young man in good health. Some clones in this sample may be carry-over from other donors' samples. CDR3 DNA sequence: TGTGCAAGTCGCTTAGAATCGCCCAGCGGGAACACAGATACGCAGTATTTT. It specifies CASRLESPSGNTDTQYF.